The 24 T cell receptor beta chains presented below share a single source sample, sequenced in a study of OX40 agonist ivuxolimab in advanced cancers. The repertoire was sequenced with immunoSEQ multiplex PCR; TCRdb's copy has only in-frame clones and lacks some. The data hold 90,000 to 100,000 clones, with under 85% observed a single time. Source: CD4+ or CD8+ T cells sorted from blood, taken in a trial of the OX40 agonist ivuxolimab. The receptors shown here come from an adult with an advanced solid tumor such as melanoma, head and neck, liver or kidney cancer.

The gene calls are TRBV5-5 and TRBJ2-2; 10 nucleotides agree with TRBD2. The CDR3 is made up of 16 amino acids. CDR1 and CDR2 (germline): SGHKS, YYEKEE (reference sequence). V was clipped by 4 bases and J by 4 bases; unmatched bases: 7. The CDR3 nucleotides are TGTGCCAGCAGCCCTCGACTAGCGGGTCCCACCGGGGAGCTGTTTTTT. Translating gives CASSPRLAGPTGELFF.

CDR3 sequence reads: CASSSTGRGEQFF. The CDR3 bases are TGTGCCAGTAGTAGTACAGGGCGCGGTGAGCAGTTCTTC. V usage is TRBV19 and J usage is TRBJ2-1; tentative D call: TRBD1 (6 bases). Per germline, CDR1 LNHDA and CDR2 SQIVND (reference sequence). V lost 4 bases and J lost 9, with 13 bases in between. This CDR3 has 13 residues.

This rearrangement joins TRBV7-2 to TRBJ2-6; TRBD1 is a possible D gene (6 bases). Germline V CDR1 and CDR2: SGHTA, FQGNSA. V lost 6 bases and J lost 3, with 12 bases in between. The CDR3 length is 15 residues. The CDR3 loop reads CASSRETGGANVLTF. CDR3 bases: TGTGCCAGCAGTAGGGAGACAGGTGGGGCCAACGTCCTGACTTTC. Full variable domain (missing parts from reference TRBV7-2 and TRBJ2-6): GAGVSQSPSNKVTEKGKDVELRCDPISGHTALYWYRQSLGQGLEFLIYFQGNSAPDKSGLPSDRFSAERTGGSVSTLTIQRTQQEDSAVYLCASSRETGGANVLTFGAGSRLTVL.

V is TRBV4-2 and J is TRBJ1-5, with D uncertain. CDR3 length: 12 amino acids. The ends were cut back, 0 bases at V and 9 bases at J, with 6 bases in the middle. Germline CDR1 is LGHNA and CDR2 is YNFKEQ. The CDR3 loop is CASSQDGGPQHF. The CDR3 DNA reads as TGTGCCAGCAGCCAAGACGGTGGGCCCCAGCATTTT.

The chain uses TRBV7-9 and TRBJ2-7, with D unresolved. The CDR3 sequence is 12 residues long. V was pared by 5 bases and J by 6 bases, with 11 bases between. From germline, CDR1 is SEHNR and CDR2 FQNEAQ (reference sequence). The CDR3 loop reads CASSLQEREQYF. In DNA, the CDR3 is TGTGCCAGCAGCCTCCAGGAACGCGAGCAGTACTTC.

The chain employs TRBV6-1 and TRBJ2-7; D is perhaps TRBD2 (6 bases). Germline V gene lookup returns CDR1 MNHNS and CDR2 SASEGT. The CDR3 consists of 13 residues. Deletions cut 8 bases from V and 7 bases from J, with 18 bases between. The CDR3 protein is CASARLVALEQYF. The CDR3 coding sequence is TGTGCCAGCGCCAGACTAGTGGCCTTGGAGCAGTACTTC.

V is TRBV5-4 and J is TRBJ1-5; possible D gene TRBD1, 5 bases. This CDR3 comprises 15 residues. Trimming took 4 bases from V and 8 from J, leaving 19 bases between them. Germline loops: CDR1 SGHNT, CDR2 YYREEE (reference sequence). The CDR3: CASSLGPEAFEPQHF. CDR3 in DNA: TGTGCCAGCAGCCTGGGACCTGAAGCTTTTGAGCCCCAGCATTTT.

The chain joins TRBV28 to TRBJ1-5; no reliable D call. The CDR3 runs 12 residues. CDR1 and CDR2 from the germline V gene are MDHEN and SYDVKM. Trimming stripped 6 bases from V and 6 bases from J, with 9 bases between. The CDR3 loop reads CASSPGGQPQHF. The CDR3 DNA reads TGTGCCAGCAGCCCAGGTGGTCAGCCCCAGCATTTT.

This clone was seen a single time. The gene calls are TRBV7-2 and TRBJ2-3; D is unclear. The CDR3 runs 12 residues. CDR1 is SGHTA and CDR2 is FQGNSA in the germline V gene. V was cut by 4 bases and J by 2 bases, with 4 bases left in between. The CDR3 loop reads CASSSYTDTQYF. The CDR3, as DNA: TGTGCCAGCAGCTCCTACACAGATACGCAGTATTTT.

This chain uses TRBV6-6 with TRBJ1-3; D is unresolved. The CDR3 totals 12 residues. CDR1 MNHNY and CDR2 SVGAGI come from the germline V gene (reference sequence). The V gene lost 5 bases and the J gene lost 5 bases, with 7 bases spanning the gap. The CDR3 here is CASSPHRNTIYF. CDR3 DNA: TGTGCCAGCAGTCCGCACCGAAACACCATATATTTT.

The chain uses TRBV28 and TRBJ2-3; TRBD2 is a possible D gene (5 bases). V lost 1 base and J lost 3, with 11 bases in between. Germline CDR1 and CDR2: MDHEN and SYDVKM. This CDR3 is 15 amino acids long. As DNA, the CDR3 is TGTGCCAGCAGTTTATTCGAGGGAGTGACAGATACGCAGTATTTT. Amino acids: CASSLFEGVTDTQYF.

The chain uses TRBV11-2 and TRBJ2-7, with D maybe TRBD2 (7 bases). This CDR3 contains 13 residues. Trimming left V 6 bases short and J 5 bases short, with 14 bases between. Germline V lookup: CDR1 SGHAT, CDR2 FQNNGV. The CDR3 DNA reads as TGTGCCAGCAGGGGGGGGCAAAGGAACGAGCAGTACTTC. Protein sequence: CASRGGQRNEQYF.

This clone appeared a single time. This chain connects TRBV9 to TRBJ2-7; 11 nucleotides agree with TRBD2. CDR1 is SGDLS, CDR2 YYNGEE, per germline. With V trimmed by 2 bases and J by 2 bases, 3 bases remained unmatched. The CDR3 loop spans 15 amino acids. CDR3 coding DNA: TGTGCCAGCAGCGTGGGACTAGCGGAAGCCTACGAGCAGTACTTC. This codes for CASSVGLAEAYEQYF.

This clone was seen a single time. The genes are TRBV28 and TRBJ2-7; D may be TRBD1 (5 bases). The CDR3 is made up of 16 amino acids. Germline CDR1 reads MDHEN; CDR2 reads SYDVKM. V lost 5 bases, J lost 0 bases, and 17 bases lay in between. This CDR3 reads CASSPETDYRSYEQYF. The CDR3 DNA sequence: TGTGCCAGCAGTCCCGAGACAGATTACCGCTCCTACGAGCAGTACTTC.

The chain links TRBV19 to TRBJ2-3; weak D call: TRBD2 (7 bases). Trimming shortened V by 6 bases and J by 7 bases, and 14 bases separated the two germline ends. The CDR3 sequence is 13 residues long. Germline CDR1 is LNHDA and CDR2 is SQIVND (reference sequence). CDR3: CASSVGGGNTQYF. The CDR3 DNA follows: TGTGCCAGTAGCGTAGGGGGAGGGAATACGCAGTATTTT.

The chain carries TRBV7-3 and TRBJ2-1; 7 bases fit TRBD2. Per germline, CDR1 SGHTA and CDR2 FQGTGA. The V gene end was trimmed by 2 bases and the J gene end by 8 bases; junction bases not matched to a gene: 6. The CDR3 contains 14 residues. CDR3 sequence (DNA): TGTGCCAGCAGCTTATGGGGGGGAGCCGATGAGCAGTTCTTC. It yields the protein CASSLWGGADEQFF.

The chain joins TRBV19 to TRBJ2-2; the D is unclear. The CDR3 has 11 residues. V gave up 3 bases and J gave up 9 bases, with 5 bases separating them. The germline V gene has CDR1 LNHDA and CDR2 SQIVND (reference sequence). The CDR3 spells CASSIRRELFF. The CDR3, as DNA: TGTGCCAGTAGTATTCGACGGGAGCTGTTTTTT.

This clone was seen only once. The chain carries TRBV25-1 and TRBJ2-3; D could derive from TRBD1 or TRBD2 (5 bases each). Germline values: CDR1 MGHDK, CDR2 SYGVNS. V was clipped by 8 bases and J by 0 bases, with 18 bases between them. The CDR3 has 16 residues. The CDR3 coding sequence is TGTGCCAGCCGGGACCTAAAGGGCTCTAGCACAGATACGCAGTATTTT. Protein: CASRDLKGSSTDTQYF.

Comments on this clone: The junction does not match germline at one end; this may be a read error. The genes are TRBV28 and TRBJ1-5, with D possibly being TRBD1 (5 bases). This CDR3 comprises 15 residues. From germline, CDR1 is MDHEN and CDR2 SYDVKM. CDR3 in DNA: TGTGCCAGCAGTTTTGGGCAGGGCAGCAGTCAGCCCCAGCATTTT. Amino acid sequence: CASSFGQGSSQPQHF. Drawing the rest from reference TRBV28 and TRBJ1-5, the complete variable domain is DVKVTQSSRYLVKRTGEKVFLECVQDMDHENMFWYRQDPGLGLRLIYFSYDVKMKEKGDIPEGYSVSREKKERFSLILESASTNQTSMYLCASSFGQGSSQPQHFGDGTRLSIL.

Comments on this clone: One end of the junction fails to match germline, which may point to a read error. The chain couples TRBV9 to TRBJ2-1; no definite D call. Germline CDR1 SGDLS, CDR2 YYNGEE. The CDR3 is made up of 14 amino acids. The CDR3: CASSDGPAYDEQFF. CDR3 nucleotide sequence: TGTGCCAGCAGCGACGGACCAGCCTACGATGAGCAGTTCTTC.

The rearrangement uses TRBV15 and TRBJ1-1; 8 nucleotides line up with TRBD1. Germline loops: CDR1 LNHNV, CDR2 YYDKDF (reference sequence). The V gene end was trimmed by 0 bases and the J gene end by 2 bases; junction bases not matched to a gene: 2. This CDR3 has 15 residues. The CDR3 region has the DNA TGTGCCACCAGCAGAGATCCAGGGGGCAACACTGAAGCTTTCTTT. Amino acids: CATSRDPGGNTEAFF.

The chain carries TRBV11-3 and TRBJ2-7, with 10 bases matching TRBD2. Germline V gives CDR1 SGHNT, CDR2 YENEEA. V trimming: 6 bases; J trimming: 6 bases; junction bases outside the gene matches: 8. This CDR3 comprises 14 residues. CDR3 sequence: CASRYSGRAAEQYF. Here the CDR3 DNA reads TGTGCCAGCAGGTACAGCGGGAGGGCCGCCGAGCAGTACTTC. Together with reference TRBV11-3 and TRBJ2-7, the CDR3 gives the full variable domain: EAGVVQSPRYKIIEKKQPVAFWCNPISGHNTLYWYLQNLGQGPELLIRYENEEAVDDSQLPKDRFSAERLKGVDSTLKIQPAELGDSAVYLCASRYSGRAAEQYFGPGTRLTVT.

The chain couples TRBV4-2 to TRBJ2-1; 7 bases line up with TRBD2. J lost 7 bases, V lost 4 bases, and 13 bases had no gene match. This CDR3 has 16 residues. Germline V gene lookup returns CDR1 LGHNA and CDR2 YNFKEQ. CDR3 loop: CASSLLGGGRGNEQFF. The DNA of the CDR3 is TGTGCCAGCAGCCTCCTCGGCGGCGGGAGAGGGAATGAGCAGTTCTTC.

By share, this clone counts as medium-sized. V usage is TRBV14 and J usage is TRBJ1-2; 10 nucleotides align to TRBD1. Germline-derived CDR1 and CDR2 are SGHDN and FVKESK. The V gene end was trimmed by 4 bases and the J gene end by 4 bases; junction bases not matched to a gene: 6. The CDR3 sequence is 15 residues long. The CDR3 reads CASSPLGTGVYGYTF. The CDR3 DNA reads as TGTGCCAGCAGCCCCTTGGGGACAGGGGTCTATGGCTACACCTTC.